Described below is a single T cell receptor (beta chain) sequence and its context. As originally analysed: Reference gene primer amplification gave estimated nucleated cell counts. Generated by immunoSEQ multiplex PCR, the TCRdb table keeps only in-frame clones and is missing some. V and J calls and clone size are given by that table; D and trimming were obtained from the DNA. The sample includes roughly 150,000 clones, under 90% seen only once; the top ten take under 12%. The sample comes from a study of blood T cell repertoires in COVID-19. Study-level information: PBMCs, B-cell-depleted T cells, or T cells provided the cDNA or gDNA that made up the material.

Sequencing was carried out using peripheral blood. The sequence came from a woman aged 80 or older with active or convalescent COVID-19.

CDR3 sequence: CASSPRVAGGYEQYF. The CDR3, as DNA: TGTGCCAGTAGTCCCCGGGTAGCGGGAGGATACGAGCAGTACTTC. The chain combines TRBV19 with TRBJ2-7, with 10 bases identical to TRBD2. Germline CDR1 and CDR2: LNHDA and SQIVND (reference sequence). The CDR3 is 15 amino acids. The V and J ends lost 5 bases and 4 bases, in that order; junction bases with no gene match: 8.